These 12 T cell receptor beta chains were all obtained from the same sample, sequenced in a study of blood T cell repertoires in COVID-19. Measured with immunoSEQ multiplex PCR; TCRdb has only the in-frame clones, and not every one. Seen here are under 300,000 clones, more than 75% observed once, and the top ten hold 0.99%. Sequencing input: peripheral blood. The receptors were sampled from a woman between 40 and 55 years old who had recovered from COVID-19.

The chain recombines TRBV2 with TRBJ2-3; no clear D. The CDR3 length is 11 residues. The germline V and J ends were trimmed by 1 base and 7 bases, with 3 bases remaining between them. In germline, CDR1 is SNHLY, CDR2 FYNNEI. The CDR3 nucleotides are TGTGCCAGCAGTGAAGATAATACGCAGTATTTT. Its protein product is CASSEDNTQYF.

This sequence joins TRBV9 and TRBJ2-1; 8 bases are a match to TRBD1. The trim removed 4 bases at V and 8 bases at J, leaving 11 bases unmatched. The CDR3 sequence is 15 residues long. Germline loops: CDR1 SGDLS, CDR2 YYNGEE. The DNA of the CDR3 is TGTGCCAGCAGCCCCCGGACAGGGTATGGGGATGAGCAGTTCTTC. Translated, it gives CASSPRTGYGDEQFF.

This sequence joins TRBV29-1 and TRBJ2-3; the D gene is possibly TRBD1 (5 bases). Per the germline V gene, CDR1 is SQVTM and CDR2 is ANQGSEA. V lost 4 bases, J lost 4 bases, and 9 bases lay in between. The length of the CDR3 is 12 residues. The CDR3 spells CSVVGRADTQYF. The CDR3 bases are TGCAGCGTTGTGGGGCGCGCAGATACGCAGTATTTT.

The J gene is TRBJ2-1, the V gene TRBV5-5, with 14 bases aligning to TRBD2. Germline values: CDR1 SGHKS, CDR2 YYEKEE (reference sequence). The CDR3 sequence is 16 residues long. With 4 bases clipped from V and 6 bases from J, the junction kept 6 bases outside the gene matches. DNA for the CDR3: TGTGCCAGCAGCCCACAGGGACTAGCGGGAGTCAATGAGCAGTTCTTC. It codes for CASSPQGLAGVNEQFF.

V is TRBV3-1 (or the pseudogene TRBV3-2) and J is TRBJ1-3; 7 bases agree with TRBD1. Germline values: CDR1 LGHDT, CDR2 YNNKEL (reference sequence). The V segment lost 7 bases and the J segment 9 bases; nucleotides outside the gene matches: 9. This CDR3 comprises 13 residues. DNA for the CDR3: TGTGCCAGCATGCACAGGGGTCAGGGCACCATATATTTT. Encoded protein: CASMHRGQGTIYF.

The chain is built from TRBV5-1 and TRBJ2-5; maybe TRBD2 (6 bases). Germline V gene lookup returns CDR1 SGHRS and CDR2 YFSETQ. The CDR3 contains 16 residues. V was clipped by 2 bases and J by 9 bases, with 23 bases between them. CDR3 in DNA: TGCGCCAGCAGCTTCACGGCTCGGCAGGGAGGTGGGGCCCAGTACTTC. Its translation is CASSFTARQGGGAQYF.

In DNA form, the CDR3 reads TGTGCCAGCAGCTTAGCATGGACAGGGCGGACTAACACTGAAGCTTTCTTT. Amino acid sequence: CASSLAWTGRTNTEAFF. The gene calls are TRBV11-2 and TRBJ1-1; TRBD1 agrees at 8 bases. V lost 1 base to trimming and J lost 2 bases; unmatched junction nucleotides: 9. Germline V gene lookup returns CDR1 SGHAT and CDR2 FQNNGV. CDR3 length: 17 residues.

The chain carries TRBV10-3 and TRBJ2-2, with D tentatively TRBD1 (6 bases). Germline V CDR1 and CDR2: ENHRY, SYGVKD. V lost 8 bases and J 2 bases, leaving 9 bases between the germline ends. This CDR3 contains 13 residues. The CDR3 region has the DNA TGTGCCATCGGGGGCGGAAACACCGGGGAGCTGTTTTTT. It yields the protein CAIGGGNTGELFF.

V is TRBV5-4 and J is TRBJ1-1, with 10 bases matching TRBD1. The junction had 5 bases not matched to a gene; V was cut back by 4 bases and J by 8 bases. The CDR3 is 13 amino acids. From germline, CDR1 is SGHNT and CDR2 YYREEE (reference sequence). As DNA, the CDR3 is TGTGCCAGCAGCCCGGACAGGGGGGTAGAAGCTTTCTTT. This translates into CASSPDRGVEAFF.

In its sample, this clone was seen once. The chain has TRBV11-3 and TRBJ2-2; 10 bases are a match to TRBD2. The CDR3 has 15 amino acids. Trimming at V came to 6 bases and at J to 5 bases, leaving 6 bases not matched to a gene. The germline gives CDR1 SGHNT, CDR2 YENEEA. CDR3 DNA: TGTGCCAGCAGTCAAAGCGGGAGGGTAACCGGGGAGCTGTTTTTT. This translates into CASSQSGRVTGELFF.

This chain uses TRBV5-4 with TRBJ1-3; TRBD1 agrees at 8 bases. The V gene end was trimmed by 3 bases and the J gene end by 0 bases; junction bases not matched to a gene: 5. From germline, CDR1 is SGHNT and CDR2 YYREEE (reference sequence). The CDR3 loop spans 16 amino acids. CDR3: CASSSGQGRSGNTIYF. As DNA, the CDR3 is TGTGCCAGCAGCTCTGGACAGGGCCGCTCTGGAAACACCATATATTTT.

This chain links TRBV6-2 or TRBV6-3 with TRBJ2-7, with D maybe TRBD2 (6 bases). CDR3 length: 13 residues. Trimming removed 2 bases at V and 7 bases at J, with 12 bases between. Germline CDR1 is MNHEY and CDR2 is SVGEGT. CDR3 loop: CASSYPAGFEQYF. CDR3 DNA: TGTGCCAGCAGTTACCCAGCGGGCTTTGAGCAGTACTTC.